Below are 19 T cell receptor beta chains sequenced from a single sample in a study of vaccination and CD4 T cells after COVID-19 (dated by TCRdb to between 2021 and 2024). Receptor libraries were prepared by PCR. Sequencing was performed on an Illumina iSeq 100. DNA from cultured CD4+ T cells underwent TCR sequencing with the Oncomine TCR Beta short-read assay at the Johns Hopkins FTIC core. The public reads were reanalyzed by TCRdb: fastp trimming at Q25, MiXCR alignment, in-frame beta chains only. Rows with a matching CDR3 protein are joined into one entry that keeps the most common DNA and genes. The sample data list some 15,000 distinct CDR3 sequences, and about three quarters of these were observed just once. Roughly 5% of the sample is held by the ten biggest clonotypes. The treatment or condition label of this sample denotes: roughly nine-day PBMC culture with coronavirus spike peptide pools or control peptides (ViraFEST assay).

No antigen is known for these receptors. Sequencing was carried out using CD4+ T cells from blood, cultured in vitro. The receptors come from a human donor who had recovered from COVID-19.

The V call is TRBV30, the J call TRBJ1-6, with 7 bases aligning to TRBD1. Germline loops: CDR1 GTSNPN, CDR2 SVGIG (reference sequence). Trimming took 2 bases from V and 7 from J; bases not matched to a gene: 14. The CDR3 consists of 17 residues. The CDR3: CAWSPRQGTGINSPLHF. CDR3 in DNA: TGTGCCTGGAGTCCCCGACAGGGTACGGGAATAAATTCACCCCTCCACTTT.

V gene TRBV19 combines with J gene TRBJ1-5; 8 nucleotides match TRBD1. V shed 4 bases and J 3 bases; nucleotides not matched to a gene: 5. The CDR3 spans 15 residues. CDR1 LNHDA and CDR2 SQIVND come from the germline V gene (reference sequence). The DNA for the CDR3 is TGTGCCAGTAGTACACGGACAGGGCCCAATCAGCCCCAGCATTTT. Translation: CASSTRTGPNQPQHF.

The V call is TRBV6-2 or TRBV6-3, the J call TRBJ2-5, with 9 bases matching TRBD1. V lost 8 bases and J lost 4; bases outside the gene matches: 5. The CDR3 loop spans 13 amino acids. Germline CDR1 and CDR2: MNHEY and SVGEGT. DNA of the CDR3: TGTGCCAGCCGGGACAGGGTGGGAGAGACCCAGTACTTC. The encoded protein is CASRDRVGETQYF.

The rearrangement joins TRBV4-1 to TRBJ1-1; D perhaps matches TRBD1 (5 bases). This CDR3 has 12 residues. Trimming left V 2 bases short and J 8 bases short, with 9 bases between. Germline V gene sequence: CDR1 MGHRA, CDR2 YSYEKL. CDR3 DNA sequence: TGCGCCAGCAGCCAAACCAGGACAGAAGCTTTCTTT. The encoded protein is CASSQTRTEAFF.

This clonotype was seen once. V and J are TRBV20-1 and TRBJ1-2, with D possibly TRBD1 on 5 matching bases. Germline-derived CDR1 and CDR2 are DFQATT and SNEGSKA (reference sequence). The length of the CDR3 is 13 residues. V shed 6 bases and J shed 5 bases, with 16 bases lying between them. DNA for the CDR3: TGCAGTGCCCCCTTTGAGACAGTTTATGGCTACACCTTC. Its translation is CSAPFETVYGYTF.

V gene TRBV5-1 combines with J gene TRBJ1-2, with 10 bases fitting TRBD1. V lost 7 bases to trimming and J lost 3 bases; unmatched junction nucleotides: 6. The V gene's germline CDR1 is SGHRS and CDR2 YFSETQ. This CDR3 region has 14 residues. The chain's CDR3 is CASGTGEVHYGYTF. CDR3 coding DNA: TGCGCCAGCGGGACAGGGGAGGTACACTATGGCTACACCTTC.

The J gene is TRBJ1-6, the V gene TRBV2; no clear D. Trimming shortened V by 8 bases and J by 0 bases, and 14 bases separated the two germline ends. CDR3 length: 16 amino acids. Germline V gene lookup returns CDR1 SNHLY and CDR2 FYNNEI. CDR3 in DNA: TGTGCCAGCGGCCGTCGTAGCAGCTCCTATAATTCACCCCTCCACTTT. Amino acids: CASGRRSSSYNSPLHF.

This chain uses TRBV6-1 with TRBJ2-7; the D gene could be TRBD1 or TRBD2 (6 bases each). The V gene's germline CDR1 is MNHNS and CDR2 SASEGT. This CDR3 is built from 15 residues. V was trimmed by 4 bases and J by 0 bases, leaving 13 bases between them. CDR3: CASSASWGASYEQYF. The CDR3 region has the DNA TGTGCCAGCAGTGCTTCTTGGGGGGCCTCCTACGAGCAGTACTTC.

In its sample, this clonotype was seen a few times. This rearrangement joins TRBV7-9 to TRBJ1-2, with D uncertain. Germline V CDR1 and CDR2: SEHNR, FQNEAQ (reference sequence). The CDR3 runs to 12 residues. Trimming shortened V by 3 bases and J by 8 bases, and 10 bases separated the two germline ends. For the CDR3, the DNA is TGTGCCAGCAGCTTGGGATCGAAGGGCTACACCTTC. Protein product: CASSLGSKGYTF. The whole variable domain, remainder taken from reference TRBV7-9 and TRBJ1-2, is DTGVSQNPRHKITKRGQNVTFRCDPISEHNRLYWYRQTLGQGPEFLTYFQNEAQLEKSRLLSDRFSAERPKGSFSTLEIQRTEQGDSAMYLCASSLGSKGYTFGSGTRLTVV.

The gene calls are TRBV7-9 and TRBJ1-1, with D possibly matching TRBD1 (6 bases). The CDR3 is 18 residues long. V dropped 1 base and J dropped 3 bases, with 21 bases sitting between them. Germline V gene sequence: CDR1 SEHNR, CDR2 FQNEAQ (reference sequence). CDR3 DNA sequence: TGTGCCAGCAGCTTAGACTGGGGGGCGCGACGGGCGTACACTGAAGCTTTCTTT. Its translation is CASSLDWGARRAYTEAFF.

V gene TRBV5-4 combines with J gene TRBJ1-2; 7 bases match TRBD1. The germline gives CDR1 SGHNT, CDR2 YYREEE (reference sequence). This CDR3 has 15 amino acids. After removal of 0 bases from V and 8 bases from J, the junction contained 10 bases not matched to a gene. DNA of the CDR3: TGTGCCAGCAGCTTGGATAGTCGACAGGGTTCCGGCTACACCTTC. It specifies CASSLDSRQGSGYTF.

J is TRBJ1-1 and V is TRBV7-3; the match to TRBD1 covers 7 bases. Germline V CDR1 and CDR2: SGHTA, FQGTGA. CDR3 length: 14 amino acids. V trimming: 5 bases; J trimming: 0 bases; junction bases outside the gene matches: 3. The CDR3 bases are TGTGCCAGCAGCCCGGGACAGATGAACACTGAAGCTTTCTTT. Protein: CASSPGQMNTEAFF.

The V gene is TRBV30, the J gene TRBJ1-6, with a tentative D call TRBD1 (6 bases). Germline V CDR1 and CDR2: GTSNPN, SVGIG (reference sequence). CDR3 length: 12 residues. V was shortened by 3 bases and J by 10 bases, with 10 bases between the two germline ends. DNA of the CDR3: TGTGCCTGGAGACAGGGTGGATCACCCCTCCACTTT. Translation: CAWRQGGSPLHF.

This chain joins TRBV4-2 and TRBJ2-7; D may be TRBD2 (5 bases). V was shortened by 6 bases and J by 0 bases, with 12 bases between the two germline ends. The CDR3 has 14 residues. Germline-derived CDR1 and CDR2 are LGHNA and YNFKEQ. The CDR3 region is CASSPLGSSYEQYF. CDR3 bases: TGTGCCAGCAGTCCACTAGGTAGCTCCTACGAGCAGTACTTC.

This sequence joins TRBV6-1 and TRBJ1-1; D not certain. The V end was cut by 6 bases, the J end by 3 bases, with 17 bases between. This CDR3 contains 15 residues. Germline V gene sequence: CDR1 MNHNS, CDR2 SASEGT. Here the CDR3 DNA reads TGTGCCAGCAGCCAAATTTCTGACCGGGACACTGAAGCTTTCTTT. Protein: CASSQISDRDTEAFF.

This clonotype showed up just a few times. The V call is TRBV24-1, the J call TRBJ1-1; D is perhaps TRBD1 (6 bases). The CDR3 length is 12 residues. Per germline, CDR1 KGHDR and CDR2 SFDVKD. Trimming cost V 9 bases and J 3 bases, with 10 bases left between them. The DNA for the CDR3 is TGTGCCACCTGGGGGCAGCACACTGAAGCTTTCTTT. Its translation: CATWGQHTEAFF.

This clonotype was counted a single time. This chain links TRBV6-5 with TRBJ1-2; D is unresolved. The CDR3 has 13 amino acids. V was cut by 3 bases and J by 6 bases, with 11 bases left in between. CDR1 MNHEY and CDR2 SVGAGI come from the germline V gene. The CDR3 reads CASSYSGFDGYTF. CDR3 coding DNA: TGTGCCAGCAGTTATTCGGGTTTCGATGGCTACACCTTC.

The chain recombines TRBV7-9 with TRBJ2-1; TRBD2 matches at 8 bases. The CDR3 loop spans 15 amino acids. The junction had 4 bases not matched to a gene; V was cut back by 3 bases and J by 3 bases. Germline V lookup: CDR1 SEHNR, CDR2 FQNEAQ (reference sequence). The CDR3 here is CASSLAAGVYNEQFF. CDR3 nucleotide sequence: TGTGCCAGCAGCTTGGCAGCGGGAGTCTACAATGAGCAGTTCTTC.

The rearrangement links TRBV7-9 to TRBJ1-2, with TRBD1 identical over 7 bases. The V gene end was trimmed by 5 bases and the J gene end by 1 base; junction bases not matched to a gene: 4. The CDR3 is made up of 14 amino acids. Germline CDR1 reads SEHNR; CDR2 reads FQNEAQ (reference sequence). The CDR3 sequence: CASSGWDSNYGYTF. The CDR3 nucleotides read TGTGCCAGCAGCGGATGGGACAGTAACTATGGCTACACCTTC.